The 18 T cell receptor beta chains below were found in one sample sequenced in a study of tumor-infiltrating lymphocytes in primary liver carcinoma. Researchers drew blood RNA from unsorted whole blood and extracted germline DNA as well. A constant-region primer primed TCR beta cDNA synthesis from 500 ng of total RNA. What produced the TCR beta libraries was three nested multiplex PCR rounds using slightly modified ARM-PCR. The first two PCR rounds used TRBV1-TRBV30 primers with a Cbeta primer, approximately 9 cycles each. TCRdb used MiXCR to reprocess the multiplex PCR reads, holding one entry per CDR3 protein. The top ten clones hold approximately 9.4% of a sample with approximately 310,000 distinct CDR3 sequences, approximately 65% of them seen once. Material: peripheral blood. These receptors came from a middle-aged man with primary liver carcinoma and hepatitis B virus infection.

The table lists this clonotype with many counts. V and J are TRBV6-2 or TRBV6-3 and TRBJ2-7; the match to TRBD1 covers 7 bases. In germline, CDR1 is MNHEY, CDR2 SVGEGT. The CDR3 sequence is 13 residues long. V lost 7 bases, J lost 2 bases, and 5 bases stayed unmatched. DNA for the CDR3: TGTGCCAGCATCGGGACAGCGACCTACGAGCAGTACTTC. Its translation is CASIGTATYEQYF.

This clonotype was counted between two and nine times. The genes are TRBV6-6 and TRBJ2-4; D is possibly TRBD1 (6 bases). The CDR3 length is 16 residues. CDR1 and CDR2 from the germline V gene are MNHNY and SVGAGI (reference sequence). V shed 2 bases and J shed 7 bases, with 18 bases lying between them. The CDR3 coding sequence is TGTGCCAGCAGTTACCCAAACAGGGCGGGCGGGAACATTCAGTACTTC. Protein: CASSYPNRAGGNIQYF.

This clonotype has ten or more counts. V and J are TRBV6-1 and TRBJ2-5; D uncertain. The CDR3 contains 16 residues. V lost 7 bases and J 3 bases, leaving 21 bases between the germline ends. CDR1 MNHNS and CDR2 SASEGT come from the germline V gene. CDR3 in DNA: TGTGCCAGCAAGGCTGCCTCTGGCGTCGTAAAAGAGACCCAGTACTTC. Translation: CASKAASGVVKETQYF.

As concerns this clonotype: A much larger clonotype is one base distant, so this may be a read error. The chain employs TRBV6-1 and TRBJ2-5; D tentatively reads TRBD1 or TRBD2 (6 bases each). The ends were cut back, 9 bases at V and 6 bases at J, with 20 bases in the middle. The V gene's germline CDR1 is MNHNS and CDR2 SASEGT. CDR3 size: 14 residues. The CDR3 region is CASGGLDEKKTQYF. The CDR3 DNA sequence: TGTGCCAGTGGGGGGCTAGATGAGAAAAAGACCCAGTACTTC.

On this clonotype itself: One end of the junction is discordant with germline, which a read error may explain. V and J are TRBV6-2 or TRBV6-3 and TRBJ2-1; 8 positions agree with TRBD2. CDR1 and CDR2 from the germline V gene are MNHEY and SVGEGT. This CDR3 has 19 residues. CDR3 sequence (DNA): TGTGTCAGCAGCCCTCAGCGGCTAGCGGGTCCACCTAAGAACAATGAGCAGTTCTTC. Translated: CVSSPQRLAGPPKNNEQFF.

About this clonotype itself: The junction differs from germline at one of its ends, possibly a read error. The CDR3 nucleotides are TGTGCCTGCCCCGGCTGGACAGGGTCGGTGAATGGCTTCACCTTC. Amino acid sequence: CACPGWTGSVNGFTF. The chain combines TRBV30 with TRBJ1-2; 8 bases are a match to TRBD1. This CDR3 comprises 15 residues. The germline V gene encodes CDR1 GTSNPN and CDR2 SVGIG (reference sequence).

This clonotype was counted only a few times. V gene TRBV7-9 combines with J gene TRBJ2-5; D ambiguous. This CDR3 has 12 residues. Germline V gene data show CDR1 as SEHNR and CDR2 as FQNEAQ (reference sequence). V was trimmed by 2 bases and J by 4 bases, leaving 5 bases between them. The DNA for the CDR3 is TGTGCCAGCAGCTTACAGACAGAGACCCAGTACTTC. Protein: CASSLQTETQYF. Variable domain in full (rest from reference TRBV7-9 and TRBJ2-5): DTGVSQNPRHKITKRGQNVTFRCDPISEHNRLYWYRQTLGQGPEFLTYFQNEAQLEKSRLLSDRFSAERPKGSFSTLEIQRTEQGDSAMYLCASSLQTETQYFGPGTRLLVL.

The chain combines TRBV5-6 with TRBJ2-7; possible D gene TRBD2, 5 bases. V gave up 4 bases and J gave up 2 bases, with 13 bases separating them. Per germline, CDR1 SGHDT and CDR2 YYEEEE. The CDR3 is 14 amino acids. CDR3: CASSRVDGTYEQYF. As DNA, the CDR3 is TGTGCCAGCAGCCGGGTAGACGGGACCTACGAGCAGTACTTC. Full variable domain (missing parts from reference TRBV5-6 and TRBJ2-7): DAGVTQSPTHLIKTRGQQVTLRCSPKSGHDTVSWYQQALGQGPQFIFQYYEEEERQRGNFPDRFSGHQFPNYSSELNVNALLLGDSALYLCASSRVDGTYEQYFGPGTRLTVT.

This clonotype came up many times. The chain uses TRBV10-3 and TRBJ1-1; D unresolved. V dropped 3 bases and J dropped 3 bases, with 11 bases sitting between them. This CDR3 has 14 residues. Germline loops: CDR1 ENHRY, CDR2 SYGVKD. The CDR3 here is CAISDIRRDTEAFF. CDR3 bases: TGTGCCATCAGTGATATAAGACGGGACACTGAAGCTTTCTTT.

At least ten counts were recorded for this clonotype. The chain carries TRBV29-1 and TRBJ1-2, with D possibly matching TRBD1 (5 bases). V lost 3 bases to trimming and J lost 1 base, with 12 bases between them. The length of the CDR3 is 14 residues. Germline lookup yields CDR1 SQVTM and CDR2 ANQGSEA. The CDR3 DNA reads as TGCAGCGTTGATGGGGGGTACGGTAACTATGGCTACACCTTC. Its protein is CSVDGGYGNYGYTF.

As concerns this clonotype: In this CDR3 the conserved last residue, phenylalanine or tryptophan, is missing, so a read error is likely. V gene TRBV6-6 combines with J gene TRBJ1-1; no definite D call. Germline V CDR1 and CDR2: MNHNY, SVGAGI (reference sequence). This CDR3 contains 13 residues. CDR3 coding DNA: TGTACCAGCAGTTACTCCGAGGACACTGAAGCTTTCTAT. Its protein is CTSSYSEDTEAFY.

Comment on this clonotype: No conserved phenylalanine or tryptophan ends this CDR3, so it is likely a read error. This sequence joins TRBV7-8 and TRBJ2-7, with a possible D match to TRBD2 (6 bases). The V end lost 6 bases, the J end lost 2 bases, and 20 bases lay between the germline ends. The CDR3 contains 16 residues. CDR1 is SGHVS, CDR2 FQNEAQ, per germline. The CDR3, as DNA: TGTGCCAGCAGTCAAAGGAGGGCCCACAGTCCCTACGAGCAGTACCTC. Its protein product is CASSQRRAHSPYEQYL.

The chain couples TRBV5-1 to TRBJ1-5; D is ambiguous. V was cut by 10 bases and J by 3 bases, with 29 bases left in between. The germline CDR1 and CDR2 sequences are SGHRS and YFSETQ. There are 18 residues in the CDR3. CDR3 residues: CAGGPFKSPSSFNQPQHF. For the CDR3, the DNA is TGCGCCGGCGGGCCCTTCAAGTCGCCATCCTCGTTCAATCAGCCCCAGCATTTT.

This clonotype was counted ten times or more. This chain links TRBV29-1 with TRBJ2-1; 7 nucleotides agree with TRBD2. This CDR3 has 15 amino acids. V shed 3 bases, J shed 9 bases, and the junction held 14 bases outside the gene matches. Germline V CDR1 and CDR2: SQVTM, ANQGSEA. In DNA form, the CDR3 reads TGCAGCGTTGATTTAGGGAGACTAGCAACCGCTGAGCAGTTCTTC. Amino acids: CSVDLGRLATAEQFF.

The table lists this clonotype with a count of one. One end of the junction fails to match germline, which may point to a read error. The V call is TRBV13, the J call TRBJ2-4; D assignment may be TRBD1 or TRBD2 (5 bases each). The V gene's germline CDR1 is PRHDT and CDR2 FYEKMQ (reference sequence). The CDR3 runs 16 residues. This chain's CDR3 is CGSSLGTGRLQNIQYF. The CDR3 nucleotides read TGTGGCAGCAGCCTAGGGACGGGACGGCTACAAAACATTCAGTACTTC.

In regard to this clonotype: Germline and junction disagree at one end, which may indicate a read error. V is TRBV11-2 and J is TRBJ2-5; 9 bases are a match to TRBD2. Germline CDR1 is SGHAT and CDR2 is FQNNGV. This CDR3 contains 14 residues. CDR3 sequence reads: CANSSSGAPGTQYF. The CDR3 bases are TGTGCCAACAGCTCTAGCGGGGCCCCAGGGACCCAGTACTTC.

Note on this clonotype: A much larger clonotype is one base distant, so this may be a read error. The chain joins TRBV6-2 or TRBV6-3 to TRBJ1-2, with D uncertain. Trimming took 10 bases from V and 10 from J, leaving 16 bases between them. Looked up from germline, CDR1 is MNHEY and CDR2 is SVGEGT. This CDR3 region has 11 residues. CDR3 protein: CATSDVGAYTF. In DNA, the CDR3 is TGTGCCACCTCAGACGTAGGAGCCTACACCTTC.

V gene TRBV6-5 combines with J gene TRBJ2-3, with D maybe TRBD1 (5 bases). The J call is in doubt because the DNA end fits TRBJ1-5 better. The CDR3 is 17 amino acids. Germline V gene data show CDR1 as MNHEY and CDR2 as SVGAGI. The CDR3 nucleotides are TGTGCCAGCAGCCAGACCGGGACTACACTATTCACAGTTATGCAGCATTTT. Its translation is CASSQTGTTLFTVMQHF.